This T cell receptor (beta chain) was obtained from a study of cytomegalovirus exposure and HLA in healthy donors listed by TCRdb under 2017. Regarding the study in general: In an earlier analysis of around 540 of the donors, roughly 300 Gb of sequence data and approximately 120 million unique TCR beta sequences from about 190 million T cells were reported. The number of typed donors differed by locus: roughly 620-640 for A, B, C, DRB1 and DQB1; 500 to 550 for DQA1; roughly 600 for DPA1; and around 490 for DPB1. The study was designed to test whether signatures of past pathogen exposure could be identified by cataloging public T cell receptors. Every discovery cohort repertoire had been produced on one sequencing platform. A later analysis re-analyzed previously published TCR beta repertoires from 660 or so donors and added high-resolution HLA genotyping to study TCR occurrence patterns. Donor age, sex, ethnicity and CMV serostatus were compiled together with the repertoire data. An early release covering roughly 640 HLA-typed donors comprised 300 to 350 gigabases of sequencing data and approximately 85 million unique TCR sequences. The T cell repertoires of around 730 subjects were profiled by immunosequencing and related to cytomegalovirus serostatus. Rather than using new phenotypic data, the later analysis identified candidate immune exposures from TCR beta sequences and from how often those sequences occurred across donors. HLA typing covered class I and class II loci at four-digit resolution. A later genetic analysis took genome-wide SNP genotypes for about 60% of the roughly 670 donors and used that subset as a discovery cohort. On average, around 200,000 unique TCR beta nucleotide sequences were sequenced per donor among more than 350 genotyped donors of the cohort, with around 19% of those sequences being non-productive. Because of strong linkage in the cohort, roughly five DR-DQ haplotypes were treated as single units for association and clustering. Of the approximately 400 genotyped donors, more than 75% were placed in the genetic ancestry cluster associated with self-reported Caucasian donors. A separate validation cohort of roughly 130 different subjects was used in addition to the 666-subject first cohort. In an earlier analysis of 500 to 650 of the donors, high-throughput TCR beta sequencing was used to judge whether each TCR beta V gene segment behaved as functional or pseudogenic. To predict cytomegalovirus infection status, the study brought together high-throughput TCR immunosequencing, statistical association of individual TCRs with disease status, and machine learning.

The full study reports these points: Because counts were too low, about 18 rarely observed V segments, including chromosome 9 orphons, were excluded from the earlier analysis of roughly 580 of the donors. The authors suggested that the approach could potentially be extended to other disease states and immunological phenotypes. In the study, roughly 160 TCR beta chains were listed as associated with cytomegalovirus. In a later analysis, most CMV-associated TCR beta chains were found to appear HLA-restricted, with HLA associations seemingly driven largely by CMV exposure. In vitro tests confirmed that three of the cytomegalovirus-associated TCR beta chains recognize cytomegalovirus antigens. In a later analysis, HLA-associated TCR beta chains were found to be more clonally expanded and to have lower generation probabilities than equally common non-associated chains. In a later genetic analysis, fewer N-insertions in productive TCRs were reported among donors in an Asian-associated ancestry cluster than the roughly 700-donor mean. This cohort had only TCR beta chains sequenced, and the lack of alpha or paired-chain data limited which features could be detected. Specific HLA alleles were associated with over 15,000 TCR beta sequences at a false discovery rate of 0.05 in a later analysis. Because some donors lacked HLA typing at each locus, the association tests relied only on the typed subset. Correlated functional status among segregating V segments might be attributable to linkage disequilibrium, but an unknown experimental factor could not be ruled out. The presence/absence analyses assumed that sequencing depth was roughly uniform across donors, and that assumption may not be true. According to a later analysis, parvovirus B19, influenza, CMV and Epstein-Barr virus appeared linked to several top co-occurrence clusters. A further reported finding was that TCR beta sequences accurately predicted the HLA-A and HLA-B alleles for most subjects in the first cohort. According to a later analysis, TCR association rates differed among HLA loci, with DRB1 alleles showing the most associated TCRs and HLA-C alleles showing the fewest. The sequencing pipeline was judged likely to have produced a cluster of highly shared sequence variants as a technical artifact. Most TCR sequences were observed very rarely across donors, whereas some public TCRs were present in many individuals. When HLA alleles, especially DR and DQ, strongly co-occurred, attributing TCR associations to individual alleles was difficult. Broadly in line with IMGT annotations, most TCR beta V segments showed up in productive rearrangements about 87% or about 30% of the time in an earlier analysis of several hundred of the donors. For the cohort, immune exposure information was limited to CMV serostatus. In both the original and validation cohorts, the classifier was reported to diagnose cytomegalovirus status with high specificity and sensitivity. V-gene and J-gene trimming of TCR beta chains was associated with a missense DCLRE1C variant in a later genetic analysis, and the association was replicated in an independent cohort. Some IMGT-functional V segments, including TRBV6-2 and TRBV6-3, could not be distinguished by the 87-base-pair reads and were therefore excluded.

The cohort consisted of more than 650 healthy bone marrow donors. At the time of sampling, all cohort members were nominally healthy, though unrecorded immune exposures were likely present. The donor was CMV seropositive and belonged to the group of more than 250 seropositive cohort members. A peripheral blood sample was provided by each donor, and peripheral blood mononuclear cells were used for TCR beta sequencing. Genomic DNA extraction from the blood cell samples was performed with the Qiagen DNeasy Blood Extraction Kit. Points on this clone: This clone's antigen is unknown. No base quality values were provided; no much bigger clone lies one nucleotide off.

Library creation used the immunoSEQ multiplex PCR assay. A mixture of 60 forward primers for TCR Vbeta segments and 13 reverse primers for TCR Jbeta segments was used in the multiplex PCR. The CDR3 region of rearranged TCR beta genes was amplified from genomic DNA with a multiplex PCR assay. The Illumina HiSeq System was used to sequence the amplified TCR beta libraries as 87-base-pair reads. The paper's processing steps were these. Across the 600 to 700 repertoires, a later analysis counted 60 million to 90 million unique TCR beta chains, some 11 million of which were shared by at least two donors. Raw reads were error-corrected and collapsed into unique sequences with a nearest-neighbor algorithm that merged closely related sequences to remove PCR and sequencing errors. V, D and J gene segments were assigned by aligning CDR3 sequences to IMGT reference sequences. Each retained sequence needed at least a six-nucleotide match to both a V gene segment and a J gene segment. Rearrangements were called productive when the CDR3 lacked stop codons and stayed in frame with V and J; all others were non-productive. Following IMGT convention, CDR3 was defined as the stretch from the second conserved V-encoded cysteine to the conserved J-encoded phenylalanine. Sequences without an unambiguous match to a single V gene segment were excluded from the earlier analysis of about 600 of the donors. In an earlier analysis of 500 to 750 of the donors, V segments were called functional above 56.7% productive rearrangements and were called segregating when the between-donor standard deviation exceeded 5%. To diagnose cytomegalovirus status from the catalog of TCR beta chain sequences, a statistical classification framework was built. In a later analysis, V and J genes were assigned by comparing TCR nucleotide sequences against IMGT/GENE-DB human TR gene sequences. A later analysis assigned CDR3 sequences and most-parsimonious VDJ recombination scenarios with the TCRdist pipeline. In a later analysis, each TCR beta chain was defined by its CDR3 amino acid sequence together with its V-gene family, and reads lacking a unique V-gene family were excluded. To address suspected cross-contamination and a sequencing artifact, a later analysis removed around 590 highly shared, low-generation-probability nucleotide sequences. In a later analysis, a clonal expansion index was calculated for each public chain from normalized within-repertoire ranks of inferred template counts. In a later analysis, generation probabilities were computed using a VDJ recombination model fitted to out-of-frame rearrangements, and the results were checked against IGoR. A later analysis scored TCR-TCR, TCR-HLA and TCR-CMV co-occurrence with hypergeometric tests, applying a repertoire-size bias correction to TCR pairs. False discovery rates were estimated in a later analysis by permuting HLA or CMV assignments 20 times. A later analysis grouped co-occurring TCRs with DBSCAN, adding TCRdist sequence similarity when clustering within HLA-allele-positive subsets. Co-occurrence clustering excluded repertoires with fewer than 30,000 or more than 120,000 public chains, plus five with anomalous nucleotide sharing. TCRdb carries this immuneACCESS record with in-frame sequences only. Its versions omit some clonotypes, under half of them owing to an unresolved V gene in the studies checked, with the rest unexplained. V and J calls and clone size follow that table, whereas D and trimming were derived from the DNA. A total of some 4,500 clones appear in this sample, roughly 80% of them only once. Approximately 6.3% of the sample belongs to the ten largest clones.

The germline V end is reduced by 6 bases and the J end by 9 bases; junction bases left unmatched: 6. CDR1 and CDR2 are read off the germline V gene as MRHNA and SNTAGT. The CDR3 starts with the cysteine, ends with the phenylalanine, and has 14 residues. Left in the record is the CDR3 DNA by itself, 42 bases read in frame from the first base. The source of this sequence is a woman in her thirties or forties in good health and CMV-seropositive. Sequenced: PBMCs. The V gene is TRBV6-4 and the J gene is TRBJ2-1, with 12 central nucleotides matching TRBD2. The CDR3 loop reads CASSGGLAGSEQFF. The DNA is TGTGCCAGCAGCGGCGGACTAGCGGGAAGTGAGCAGTTCTTC.